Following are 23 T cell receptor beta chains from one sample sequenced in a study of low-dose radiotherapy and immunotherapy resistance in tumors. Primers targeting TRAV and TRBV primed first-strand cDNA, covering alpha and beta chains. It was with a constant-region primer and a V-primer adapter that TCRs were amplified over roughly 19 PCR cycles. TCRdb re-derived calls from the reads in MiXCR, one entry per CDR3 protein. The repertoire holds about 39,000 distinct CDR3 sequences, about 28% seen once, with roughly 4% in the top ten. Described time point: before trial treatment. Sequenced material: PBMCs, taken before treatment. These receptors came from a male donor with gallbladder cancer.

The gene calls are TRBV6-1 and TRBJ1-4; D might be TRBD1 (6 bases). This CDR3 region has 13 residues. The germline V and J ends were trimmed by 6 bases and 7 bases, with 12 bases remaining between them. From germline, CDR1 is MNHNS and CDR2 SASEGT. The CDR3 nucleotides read TGTGCCAGCAGCCCAGGGGTAGTTGAAAAACTGTTTTTT. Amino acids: CASSPGVVEKLFF.

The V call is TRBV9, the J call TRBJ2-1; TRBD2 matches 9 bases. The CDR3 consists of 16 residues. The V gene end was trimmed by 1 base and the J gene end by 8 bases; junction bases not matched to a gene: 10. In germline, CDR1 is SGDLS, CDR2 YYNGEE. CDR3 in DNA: TGTGCCAGCAGCGTACTGCCTAGCGGGATGTTCTATGAGCAGTTCTTC. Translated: CASSVLPSGMFYEQFF. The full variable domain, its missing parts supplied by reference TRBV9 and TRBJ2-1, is DSGVTQTPKHLITATGQRVTLRCSPRSGDLSVYWYQQSLDQGLQFLIQYYNGEERAKGNILERFSAQQFPDLHSELNLSSLELGDSALYFCASSVLPSGMFYEQFFGPGTRLTVL.

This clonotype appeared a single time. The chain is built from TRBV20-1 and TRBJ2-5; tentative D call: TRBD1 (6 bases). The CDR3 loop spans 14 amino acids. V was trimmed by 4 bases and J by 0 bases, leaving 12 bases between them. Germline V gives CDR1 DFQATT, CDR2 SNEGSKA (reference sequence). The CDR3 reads CSAKQGQYQETQYF. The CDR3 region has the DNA TGCAGTGCTAAGCAGGGGCAGTACCAAGAGACCCAGTACTTC.

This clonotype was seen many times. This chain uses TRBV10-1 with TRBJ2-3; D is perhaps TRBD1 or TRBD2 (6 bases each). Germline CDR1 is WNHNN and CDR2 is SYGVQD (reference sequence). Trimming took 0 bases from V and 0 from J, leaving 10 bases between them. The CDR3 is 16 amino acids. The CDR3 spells CASSESWGASTDTQYF. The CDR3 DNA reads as TGCGCCAGCAGTGAGTCTTGGGGGGCTAGCACAGATACGCAGTATTTT.

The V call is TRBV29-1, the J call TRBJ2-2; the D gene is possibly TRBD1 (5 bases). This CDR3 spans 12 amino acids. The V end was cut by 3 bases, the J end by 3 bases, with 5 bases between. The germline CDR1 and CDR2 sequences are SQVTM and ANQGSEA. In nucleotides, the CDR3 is TGCAGCGTTGACAGGGACACCGGGGAGCTGTTTTTT. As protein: CSVDRDTGELFF.

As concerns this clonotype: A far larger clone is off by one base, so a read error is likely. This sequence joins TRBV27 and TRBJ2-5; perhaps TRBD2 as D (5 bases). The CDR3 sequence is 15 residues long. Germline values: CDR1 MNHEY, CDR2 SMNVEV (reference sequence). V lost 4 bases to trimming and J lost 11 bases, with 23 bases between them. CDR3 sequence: CASSSLGSTYNEQYF. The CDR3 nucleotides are TGTGCCAGCAGTTCCCTAGGGAGCACCTACAATGAGCAGTACTTC.

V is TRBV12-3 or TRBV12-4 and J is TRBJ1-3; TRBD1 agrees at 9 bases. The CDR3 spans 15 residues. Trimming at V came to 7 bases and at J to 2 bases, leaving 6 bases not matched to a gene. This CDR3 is CASTPRQGAGNTIYF. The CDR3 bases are TGTGCCAGCACCCCAAGACAGGGGGCTGGAAACACCATATATTTT.

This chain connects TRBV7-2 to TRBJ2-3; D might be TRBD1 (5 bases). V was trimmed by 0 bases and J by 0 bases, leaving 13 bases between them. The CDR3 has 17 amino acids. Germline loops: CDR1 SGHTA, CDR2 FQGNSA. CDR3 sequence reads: CASSLAGRQFSTDTQYF. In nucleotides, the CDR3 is TGTGCCAGCAGCTTAGCGGGGCGGCAGTTTAGCACAGATACGCAGTATTTT.

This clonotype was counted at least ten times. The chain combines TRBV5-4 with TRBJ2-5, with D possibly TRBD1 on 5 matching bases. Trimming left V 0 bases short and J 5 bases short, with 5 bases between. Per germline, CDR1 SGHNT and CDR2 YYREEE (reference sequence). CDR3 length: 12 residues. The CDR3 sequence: CASSLEGETQYF. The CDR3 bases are TGTGCCAGCAGCTTGGAGGGGGAGACCCAGTACTTC. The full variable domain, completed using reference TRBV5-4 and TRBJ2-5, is ETGVTQSPTHLIKTRGQQVTLRCSSQSGHNTVSWYQQALGQGPQFIFQYYREEENGRGNFPPRFSGLQFPNYSSELNVNALELDDSALYLCASSLEGETQYFGPGTRLLVL.

The CDR3, as DNA: TGCAGCGTTGAAGGGGGGGTGGGTGAGACCCAGTACTTC. The encoded protein is CSVEGGVGETQYF. The rearrangement joins TRBV29-1 to TRBJ2-5, with a possible D match to TRBD2 (6 bases). CDR3 length: 13 amino acids. CDR1 and CDR2 (germline): SQVTM, ANQGSEA. V was pared by 1 base and J by 5 bases, with 11 bases between.

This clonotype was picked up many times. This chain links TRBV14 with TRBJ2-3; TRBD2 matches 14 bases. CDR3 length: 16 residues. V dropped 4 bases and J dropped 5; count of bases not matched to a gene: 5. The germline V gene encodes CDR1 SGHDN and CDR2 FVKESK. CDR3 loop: CASSPRTSGRIDTQYF. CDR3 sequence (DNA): TGTGCCAGCAGCCCCAGGACTAGCGGGAGGATAGATACGCAGTATTTT.

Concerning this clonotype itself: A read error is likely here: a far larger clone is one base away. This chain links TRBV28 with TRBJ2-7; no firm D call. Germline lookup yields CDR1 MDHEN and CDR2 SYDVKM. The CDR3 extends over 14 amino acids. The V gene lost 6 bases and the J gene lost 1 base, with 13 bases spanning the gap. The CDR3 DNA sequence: TGTGCCAGCAGCAGAGATCCGGGTTCCTACGAGCAGTACTTC. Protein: CASSRDPGSYEQYF.

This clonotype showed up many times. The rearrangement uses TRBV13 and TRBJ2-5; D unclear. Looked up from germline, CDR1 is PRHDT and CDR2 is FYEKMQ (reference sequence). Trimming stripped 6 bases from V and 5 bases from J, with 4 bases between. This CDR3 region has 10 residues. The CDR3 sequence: CASSRETQYF. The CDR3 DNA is TGTGCCAGCAGTAGGGAGACCCAGTACTTC. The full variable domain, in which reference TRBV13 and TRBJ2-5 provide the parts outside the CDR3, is AAGVIQSPRHLIKEKRETATLKCYPIPRHDTVYWYQQGPGQDPQFLISFYEKMQSDKGSIPDRFSAQQFSDYHSELNMSSLELGDSALYFCASSRETQYFGPGTRLLVL.

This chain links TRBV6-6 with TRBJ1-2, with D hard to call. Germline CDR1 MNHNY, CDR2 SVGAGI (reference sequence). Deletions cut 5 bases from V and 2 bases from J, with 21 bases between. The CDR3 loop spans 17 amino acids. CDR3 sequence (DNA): TGTGCCAGCAGTCCTAACTCGGTTGTCAGAGCCAACTATGGCTACACCTTC. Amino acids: CASSPNSVVRANYGYTF.

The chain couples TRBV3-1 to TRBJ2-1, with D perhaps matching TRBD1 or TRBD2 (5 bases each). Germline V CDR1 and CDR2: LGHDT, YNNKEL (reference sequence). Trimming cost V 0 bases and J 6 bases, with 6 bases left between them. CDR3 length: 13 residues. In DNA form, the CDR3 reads TGTGCCAGCAGCCAAGACGGGACCAATGAGCAGTTCTTC. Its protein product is CASSQDGTNEQFF.

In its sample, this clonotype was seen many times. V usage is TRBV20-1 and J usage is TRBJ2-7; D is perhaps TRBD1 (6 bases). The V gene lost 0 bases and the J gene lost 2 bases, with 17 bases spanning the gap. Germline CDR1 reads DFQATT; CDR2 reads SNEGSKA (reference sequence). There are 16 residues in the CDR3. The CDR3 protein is CSARDWGQGGTYEQYF. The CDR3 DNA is TGCAGTGCTAGAGATTGGGGGCAGGGTGGGACCTACGAGCAGTACTTC.

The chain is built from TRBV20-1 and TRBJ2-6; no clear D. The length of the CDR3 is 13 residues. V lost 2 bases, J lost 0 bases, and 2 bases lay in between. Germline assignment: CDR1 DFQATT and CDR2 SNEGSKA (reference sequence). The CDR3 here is CSARPSGANVLTF. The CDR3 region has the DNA TGCAGTGCTAGACCCTCTGGGGCCAACGTCCTGACTTTC.

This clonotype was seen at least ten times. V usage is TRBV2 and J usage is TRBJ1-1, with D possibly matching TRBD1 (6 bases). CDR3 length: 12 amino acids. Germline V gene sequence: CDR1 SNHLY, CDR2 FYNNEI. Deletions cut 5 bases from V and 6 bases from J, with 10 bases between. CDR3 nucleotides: TGTGCCAGCAGTCCCAGGGGCTCTGAAGCTTTCTTT. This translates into CASSPRGSEAFF.

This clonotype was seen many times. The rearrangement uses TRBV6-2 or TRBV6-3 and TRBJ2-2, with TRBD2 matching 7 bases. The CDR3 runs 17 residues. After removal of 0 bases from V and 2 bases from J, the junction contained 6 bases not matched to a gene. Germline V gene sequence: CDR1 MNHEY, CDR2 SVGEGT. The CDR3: CASSYSGPSGNTGELFF. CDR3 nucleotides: TGTGCCAGCAGTTACTCGGGGCCTAGCGGAAACACCGGGGAGCTGTTTTTT.

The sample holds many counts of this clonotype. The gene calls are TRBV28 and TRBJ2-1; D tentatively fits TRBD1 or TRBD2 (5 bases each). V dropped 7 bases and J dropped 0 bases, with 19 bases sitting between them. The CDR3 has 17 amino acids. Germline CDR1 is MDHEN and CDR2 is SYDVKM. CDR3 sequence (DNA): TGTGCCAGCACTCCCGCAGGGACGGTGAGCTCCTACAATGAGCAGTTCTTC. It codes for CASTPAGTVSSYNEQFF.

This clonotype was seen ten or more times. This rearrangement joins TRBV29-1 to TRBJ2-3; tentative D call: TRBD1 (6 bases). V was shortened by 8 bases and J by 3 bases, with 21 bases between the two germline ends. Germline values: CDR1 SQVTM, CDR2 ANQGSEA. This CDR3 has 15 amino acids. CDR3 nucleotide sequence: TGCAGCACGAAGAGACAGGCCTTGCCGACAGATACGCAGTATTTT. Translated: CSTKRQALPTDTQYF.

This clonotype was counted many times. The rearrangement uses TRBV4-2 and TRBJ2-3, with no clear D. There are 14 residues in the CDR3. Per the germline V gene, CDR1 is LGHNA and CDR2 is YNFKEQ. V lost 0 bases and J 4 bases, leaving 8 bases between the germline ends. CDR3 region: CASSQDQHPDTQYF. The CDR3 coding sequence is TGTGCCAGCAGCCAAGACCAGCACCCAGATACGCAGTATTTT.

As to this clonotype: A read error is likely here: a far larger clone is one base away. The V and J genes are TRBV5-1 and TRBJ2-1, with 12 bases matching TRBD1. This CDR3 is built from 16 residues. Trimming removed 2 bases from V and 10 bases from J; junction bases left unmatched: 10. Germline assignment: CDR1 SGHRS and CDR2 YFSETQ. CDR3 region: CASSFVPGTGGYEQFF. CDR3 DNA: TGCGCCAGCAGCTTTGTGCCCGGGACAGGGGGCTACGAGCAGTTCTTC.